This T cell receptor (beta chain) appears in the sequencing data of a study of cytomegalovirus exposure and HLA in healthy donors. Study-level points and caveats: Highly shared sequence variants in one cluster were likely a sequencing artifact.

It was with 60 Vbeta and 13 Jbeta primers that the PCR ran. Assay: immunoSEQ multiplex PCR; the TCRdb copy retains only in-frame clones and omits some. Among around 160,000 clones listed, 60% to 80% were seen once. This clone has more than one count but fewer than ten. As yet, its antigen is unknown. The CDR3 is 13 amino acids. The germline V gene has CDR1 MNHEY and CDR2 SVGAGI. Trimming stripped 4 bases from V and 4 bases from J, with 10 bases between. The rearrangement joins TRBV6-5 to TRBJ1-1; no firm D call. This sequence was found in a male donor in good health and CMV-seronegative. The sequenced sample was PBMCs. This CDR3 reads CASSSRWSTEAFF. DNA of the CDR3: TGTGCCAGCAGTTCTCGCTGGAGCACTGAAGCTTTCTTT.